This TCR beta chain appears in the sequencing data of a study of shared clonotypes between healthy human individuals. Overall study: A couple of female and three male donors aged 18 to 49 were enrolled.

DNA at 200 ng, some 31,000 T cell genomes, went into sorted-subset replicate PCRs. Authors' analysis steps: Filtering differed because ImmunoSEQ produced junction-only sequences that carried no quality scores. Clones were read by immunoSEQ multiplex PCR, and TCRdb kept only the in-frame ones, dropping some. V and J calls and clone size are copied from that table; D and trimming were computed from the DNA. This table holds about 2.1 million clones, roughly 95% found once. V was shortened by 5 bases and J by 6 bases, with 13 bases between the two germline ends. The CDR3 length is 13 residues. Germline values: CDR1 MDHEN, CDR2 SYDVKM. CD45RO-negative CD8 cells positively selected for CCR7 made up the naive population, which excluded terminally differentiated effector memory CD45RA+ cells.

The rearrangement links TRBV28 to TRBJ1-2; D is perhaps TRBD1 (6 bases). The material sequenced was naive CD8+ T cells from PBMCs. The TCR sequence derives from a young man in good health. Some clones in this sample may be carry-over from other donors' samples. The CDR3 nucleotides read TGTGCCAGCAGTCGACAGGTTTTTCATGGCTACACCTTC. It encodes CASSRQVFHGYTF.